This record covers a single TCR beta chain. Its target is not known. This table comes from immunoSEQ multiplex PCR, and its TCRdb copy is limited to in-frame clones, with some not included. The sample includes roughly 30,000 clones, 85% to 90% of them seen just once. The source of the sample is a study of T cells in localized non-small cell lung cancer. The study, taken as a whole, reports: Higher blood T cell density went with longer overall survival. T cell clonality was highest in uninvolved adjacent lung, above tumor. It remains possible that heterogeneity exists, since only one tumor region was sequenced.

Deletions cut 6 bases from V and 11 bases from J, with 13 bases between. The CDR3 length is 11 residues. Germline V gene data show CDR1 as WSHSY and CDR2 as SAAADI. V is TRBV10-2 and J is TRBJ1-1, with D unclear. The receptor was derived from a female donor over 55 with stage I lung adenocarcinoma. Material: peripheral blood, obtained before any cancer treatment. CDR3 region: CASSESESAFF. In DNA form, the CDR3 reads TGCGCCAGCAGCGAATCCGAGAGCGCTTTCTTT.